Presented here are 18 T cell receptor beta chains from one specimen sequenced in a study of blood T cell repertoires in COVID-19 (dated by TCRdb to 2018 to 2021). Libraries were prepared through the immunoSEQ multiplex PCR assay. TCRdb stores this immuneACCESS table with in-frame sequences only. Part of the clones is absent; in the studies checked, under half of the shortfall reflects unresolved V genes, and no reason is known for the rest. In this sample the table shows hundreds of thousands of clones, approximately 86% of which occur a single time. The ten largest account for around 1.5% of the sample. The sequenced sample was peripheral blood. Receptors originate from a man older than 75 with acute or convalescent COVID-19.

The chain joins TRBV3-1 (or the pseudogene TRBV3-2) to TRBJ2-7, with TRBD1 as a possible D gene (5 bases). The CDR3 sequence is 12 residues long. In germline, CDR1 is LGHDT, CDR2 YNNKEL (reference sequence). The ends were cut back, 6 bases at V and 4 bases at J, with 10 bases in the middle. CDR3 residues: CASRGTGYEQYF. DNA for the CDR3: TGTGCCAGCAGAGGTACAGGTTACGAGCAGTACTTC.

The table lists this clone with a few counts. The chain employs TRBV7-6 and TRBJ1-1; tentative D call: TRBD1 (6 bases). This CDR3 is built from 14 residues. Germline-derived CDR1 and CDR2 are SGHVS and FNYEAQ. V lost 5 bases to trimming and J lost 4 bases, with 14 bases between them. CDR3 nucleotide sequence: TGTGCCAGCAGCCGGGCCAACAGGGTCACTGAAGCTTTCTTT. Its protein is CASSRANRVTEAFF.

The rearrangement joins TRBV6-5 to TRBJ1-2, with TRBD1 matching 8 bases. V lost 2 bases, J lost 4 bases, and 3 bases stayed unmatched. The CDR3 has 14 residues. Per the germline V gene, CDR1 is MNHEY and CDR2 is SVGAGI. The DNA for the CDR3 is TGTGCCAGCAGTTACATTCAGGGGGCCTATGGCTACACCTTC. Translated, it gives CASSYIQGAYGYTF.

This rearrangement joins TRBV7-2 to TRBJ2-3; TRBD2 might be the D (6 bases). The germline V gene has CDR1 SGHTA and CDR2 FQGNSA. There are 15 residues in the CDR3. V dropped 6 bases and J dropped 0 bases, with 13 bases sitting between them. CDR3 sequence reads: CASSRIADSTDTQYF. The CDR3 bases are TGTGCCAGCAGTAGAATAGCGGACAGCACAGATACGCAGTATTTT.

V and J are TRBV24-1 and TRBJ2-1; possible D gene TRBD2, 5 bases. The CDR3 is 15 residues long. Germline V gene data show CDR1 as KGHDR and CDR2 as SFDVKD. With 3 bases removed from V and 6 bases from J, the gap between germline ends came to 14 bases. The CDR3 reads CATSDEGMGLNEQFF. CDR3 sequence (DNA): TGTGCCACCAGTGATGAGGGTATGGGCCTCAATGAGCAGTTCTTC.

The rearrangement joins TRBV5-5 to TRBJ1-6; perhaps TRBD1 as D (6 bases). The V gene's germline CDR1 is SGHKS and CDR2 YYEKEE (reference sequence). The CDR3 sequence is 16 residues long. Trimming removed 2 bases at V and 0 bases at J, with 9 bases between. CDR3 nucleotides: TGTGCCAGCAGCTTAAGGGGGAACTCCTATAATTCACCCCTCCACTTT. Translating it yields CASSLRGNSYNSPLHF.

The chain recombines TRBV3-1 (or the pseudogene TRBV3-2) with TRBJ1-4; no reliable D call. Germline V lookup: CDR1 LGHDT, CDR2 YNNKEL (reference sequence). This CDR3 spans 13 amino acids. V lost 0 bases, J lost 6 bases, and 5 bases lay in between. This CDR3 reads CASSQDIHEKLFF. In DNA form, the CDR3 reads TGTGCCAGCAGCCAAGATATCCATGAAAAACTGTTTTTT.

Only one count was recorded for this clone. This chain connects TRBV18 to TRBJ2-5, with D unresolved. This CDR3 is built from 16 residues. The V gene lost 1 base and the J gene lost 2 bases, with 14 bases spanning the gap. CDR1 is KGHSH and CDR2 is LQKENI in the germline V gene. CDR3 loop: CASSPRVQSLQETQYF. CDR3 DNA sequence: TGTGCCAGCTCACCACGGGTACAGAGCCTACAAGAGACCCAGTACTTC.

The genes are TRBV2 and TRBJ2-5, with a tentative D call TRBD1 (6 bases). V dropped 6 bases and J dropped 5 bases, with 19 bases sitting between them. CDR3 size: 15 residues. In germline, CDR1 is SNHLY, CDR2 FYNNEI. CDR3 bases: TGTGCCAGCAGGAACACCGGGACAATAGGGGAGACCCAGTACTTC. Translating it yields CASRNTGTIGETQYF.

The V gene is TRBV5-1, the J gene TRBJ2-1, with TRBD2 identical over 9 bases. The J segment lost 8 bases and the V segment lost 2 bases, leaving 8 bases of the junction unmatched. The CDR3 is 15 residues long. Germline loops: CDR1 SGHRS, CDR2 YFSETQ. The CDR3 DNA reads TGCGCCAGCAGCTTCAAAGCGGGGGGTGGCGATGAGCAGTTCTTC. Its protein is CASSFKAGGGDEQFF.

The rearrangement joins TRBV19 to TRBJ1-5; the D gene is possibly TRBD1 (5 bases). Looked up from germline, CDR1 is LNHDA and CDR2 is SQIVND (reference sequence). Trimming left V 7 bases short and J 0 bases short, with 16 bases between. The CDR3 totals 16 residues. The CDR3 sequence is CASIDQGKGSNQPQHF. CDR3 sequence (DNA): TGTGCCAGTATTGATCAGGGTAAGGGTAGCAATCAGCCCCAGCATTTT.

The chain joins TRBV7-9 to TRBJ2-7; 7 positions match TRBD1. This CDR3 has 15 amino acids. Trimming took 5 bases from V and 4 from J; bases not matched to a gene: 11. CDR1 and CDR2 from the germline V gene are SEHNR and FQNEAQ (reference sequence). CDR3 in DNA: TGTGCCAGCAGCACCCCGACAGGGAGCGCTTACGAGCAGTACTTC. Protein: CASSTPTGSAYEQYF.

This clone was observed once. The V and J genes are TRBV7-2 and TRBJ2-3; TRBD2 might be the D (7 bases). Germline V CDR1 and CDR2: SGHTA, FQGNSA. Between the trimmed V and J ends, which lost 0 bases and 3 bases, there was a span of 16 bases. The CDR3 consists of 17 residues. CDR3 DNA sequence: TGTGCCAGCAGCTTAGCAGAGGGAGGGGGGCGGACAGATACGCAGTATTTT. This codes for CASSLAEGGGRTDTQYF.

Only one count was recorded for this clone. The V and J genes are TRBV6-5 and TRBJ2-3; D perhaps matches TRBD2 (6 bases). CDR1 and CDR2 (germline): MNHEY, SVGAGI. The ends were cut back, 5 bases at V and 4 bases at J, with 13 bases in the middle. The CDR3 totals 14 residues. The CDR3, as DNA: TGTGCCAGCAGTAGCTGGGAGGCTGCAGATACGCAGTATTTT. As protein: CASSSWEAADTQYF.

The rearrangement uses TRBV5-1 and TRBJ2-1; D is ambiguous. There are 16 residues in the CDR3. Germline CDR1 and CDR2: SGHRS and YFSETQ. V lost 0 bases, J lost 4 bases, and 14 bases lay in between. The CDR3 nucleotides read TGCGCCAGCAGCTTGGATACCGGTCAAGAATACAATGAGCAGTTCTTC. The encoded protein is CASSLDTGQEYNEQFF.

The table lists this clone with a few counts. The rearrangement uses TRBV27 and TRBJ2-7, with 9 bases that match TRBD1. V shed 5 bases, J shed 3 bases, and the junction held 8 bases outside the gene matches. The germline gives CDR1 MNHEY, CDR2 SMNVEV (reference sequence). CDR3 length: 15 amino acids. DNA of the CDR3: TGTGCCAGCAGTCTCGGGACAGGGATTAGCTACGAGCAGTACTTC. Translating gives CASSLGTGISYEQYF.

The V call is TRBV2, the J call TRBJ1-5, with D maybe TRBD1 (5 bases). Germline values: CDR1 SNHLY, CDR2 FYNNEI. The germline V and J ends were trimmed by 7 bases and 5 bases, with 9 bases remaining between them. The CDR3 runs 12 residues. Here the CDR3 reads CASTRGDQPQHF. The CDR3 DNA sequence: TGTGCCAGCACAAGGGGTGATCAGCCCCAGCATTTT.

The chain combines TRBV28 with TRBJ2-3; D perhaps matches TRBD2 (6 bases). The length of the CDR3 is 15 residues. CDR1 is MDHEN, CDR2 SYDVKM, per germline. V dropped 3 bases and J dropped 8 bases, with 18 bases sitting between them. As DNA, the CDR3 is TGTGCCAGCAGTTTGCCCGGGACCCGGAGGGGTACGCAGTATTTT. Protein sequence: CASSLPGTRRGTQYF.